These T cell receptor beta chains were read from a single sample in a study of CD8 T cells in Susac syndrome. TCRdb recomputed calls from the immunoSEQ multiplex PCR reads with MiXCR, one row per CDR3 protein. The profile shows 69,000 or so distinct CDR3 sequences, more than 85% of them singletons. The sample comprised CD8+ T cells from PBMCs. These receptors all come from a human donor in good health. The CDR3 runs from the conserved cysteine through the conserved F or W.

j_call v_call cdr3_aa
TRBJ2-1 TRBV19 CASSPGTATWDEQFF
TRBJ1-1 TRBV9 CASSVDGTGGLEAFF
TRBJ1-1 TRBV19 CASRDRGITEAFF
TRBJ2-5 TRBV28 CASSPRSGQWVETQYF
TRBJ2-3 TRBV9 CASTDKAGGTDTQYF
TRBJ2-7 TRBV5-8 CASSSRGPYEQYF
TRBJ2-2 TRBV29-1 CSVEESTGELFF
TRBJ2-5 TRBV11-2 CASSWGGVRETQYF
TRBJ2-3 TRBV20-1 CSAAEAGAITSTDTQYF
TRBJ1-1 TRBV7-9 CASSILAGVDTEAFF
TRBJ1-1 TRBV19 CASTKFGQGANTEAFF
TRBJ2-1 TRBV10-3 CAISESAGGYNEQFF
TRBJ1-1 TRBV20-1 CSAIEPDGRNTEAFF
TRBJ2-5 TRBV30 CAWSVGPGETQYF
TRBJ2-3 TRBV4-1 CASSQESGTDTQYF
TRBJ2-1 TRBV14 CASSQDLGTGVLDEQFF
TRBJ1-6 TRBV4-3 CASSQARGGDSPLHF
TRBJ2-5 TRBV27 CASSLIGGRQETQYF
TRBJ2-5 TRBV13 CASSLGVWETQYF
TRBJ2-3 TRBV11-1 CASSPLRGTTVTQYF
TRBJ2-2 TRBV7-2 CASSLFRYTGELFF
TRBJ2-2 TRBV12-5 CASGLQAANTGELFF
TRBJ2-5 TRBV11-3 CASSSLAGETQYF
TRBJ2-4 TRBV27 CASSLGGSGKNIQYF